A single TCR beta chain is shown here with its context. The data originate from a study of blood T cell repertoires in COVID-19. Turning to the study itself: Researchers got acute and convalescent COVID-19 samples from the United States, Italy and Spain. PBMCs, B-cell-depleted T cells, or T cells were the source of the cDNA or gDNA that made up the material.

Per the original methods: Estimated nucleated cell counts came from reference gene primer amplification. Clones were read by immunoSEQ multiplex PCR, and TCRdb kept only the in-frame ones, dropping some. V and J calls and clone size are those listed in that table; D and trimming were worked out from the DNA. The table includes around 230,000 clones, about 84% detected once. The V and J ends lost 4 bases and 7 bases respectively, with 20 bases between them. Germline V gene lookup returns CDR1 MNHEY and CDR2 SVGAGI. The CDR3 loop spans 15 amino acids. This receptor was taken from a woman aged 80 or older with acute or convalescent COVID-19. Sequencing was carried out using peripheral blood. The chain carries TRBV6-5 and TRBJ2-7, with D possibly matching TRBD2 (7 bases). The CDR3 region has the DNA TGTGCCAGCAGTTTGAGGAACGGGGGGCGTCGGGAGCAGTACTTC. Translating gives CASSLRNGGRREQYF.